This T cell receptor (beta chain) was recorded in a study of T-cell reconstitution after alpha-beta-depleted transplantation in children. The table lists this clonotype with many counts. During its preparation, the TCRbeta library received unique molecular identifiers. TCRdb re-called the PCR reads through MiXCR, storing one row per CDR3 protein. The sample shows about 640,000 distinct CDR3 sequences, approximately 16% of them seen only once. After removal of 4 bases from V and 5 bases from J, the junction contained 5 bases not matched to a gene. The germline CDR1 and CDR2 sequences are SGHVS and FNYEAQ. The CDR3 has 14 amino acids.

The sample in question was PBMCs from the stem cell graft donor, obtained from the stem cell graft. The TCR was taken from a human donor who donated a stem cell graft to a child with acute myeloid leukemia. The rearrangement uses TRBV7-6 and TRBJ2-3, with TRBD1 identical over 8 bases. CDR3 sequence (DNA): TGTGCCAGCAGCTACGGACAGGGAGTAGATACGCAGTATTTT. Amino acid sequence: CASSYGQGVDTQYF.